What follows are 5 T cell receptor beta chains derived from one specimen sequenced in a study of CXCR3-negative and CXCR3-positive naive CD8 T cells. The TRB libraries of cDNA were built by UMI-labeled 5' RACE. TCRdb reanalyzed the 5' RACE reads and collapses them to one entry per CDR3 protein, without DNA. In total, the table holds around 45,000 distinct CDR3 sequences. Sequencing was done on a sample of naive CXCR3- CD8+ T cells from blood. As to subset: CD45RO-CCR7+CD27+CD95- naive CD8+ T cells lacking CXCR3 (TNR3-). Receptor source: a human donor in good health. Some clones in this sample may be carry-over from other donors' samples.

The chain couples TRBV7-3 to TRBJ2-7; TCRdb calls TRBD1, which cannot be checked without DNA. CDR1 SGHTA and CDR2 FQGTGA come from the germline V gene. The length of the CDR3 is 15 residues. The CDR3 protein is CASSLTGQGAREQYF.

V gene TRBV29-1 combines with J gene TRBJ2-7; TCRdb picks TRBD2, but there is no DNA to check that call. The CDR3 totals 12 residues. Germline CDR1 and CDR2: SQVTM and ANQGSEA. Here the CDR3 reads CSVRTGAYEQYF.

The J gene is TRBJ2-1, the V gene TRBV29-1. Germline CDR1 reads SQVTM; CDR2 reads ANQGSEA. The CDR3 is made up of 14 amino acids. This CDR3 is CSAMETNWYDEQFF.

V and J are TRBV11-2 and TRBJ2-7; TCRdb's assignment of TRBD1 cannot be checked, as there is no DNA. Germline CDR1 SGHAT, CDR2 FQNNGV. The CDR3 covers 12 residues. The chain's CDR3 is CASSLPRQEQYF.

The chain couples TRBV5-4 to TRBJ2-7; the D call from TCRdb, TRBD2, cannot be confirmed without DNA. Looked up from germline, CDR1 is SGHNT and CDR2 is YYREEE (reference sequence). This CDR3 has 14 amino acids. CDR3 loop: CASSSSGRGGEQYF.